Below, one T cell receptor beta chain is given with its context. This CDR3 contains 15 residues. In germline, CDR1 is SGHDT, CDR2 YYEEEE. The germline V and J ends were trimmed by 2 bases and 6 bases, with 14 bases remaining between them. These data are taken from a study of OX40 agonist ivuxolimab in advanced cancers. Study background: One patient with hepatocellular carcinoma and two with cutaneous melanoma, three in all, had partial responses.

The protocol was immunoSEQ multiplex PCR, while the TCRdb copy is restricted to in-frame clones and leaves out a portion. The profile shows over 20,000 clones, around four fifths of them singletons. Samples were taken at baseline and on day 1 of cycles 4 and 7. This chain connects TRBV5-6 to TRBJ2-2; D is ambiguous. The sequences come from CD4+ or CD8+ T cells sorted from blood, collected in a trial of the OX40 agonist ivuxolimab. The TCR originated in an adult with an advanced solid tumor such as melanoma, head and neck, liver or kidney cancer. The CDR3 nucleotides read TGTGCCAGCAGCTTCCCTCGACTGAGATCCGGGGAGCTGTTTTTT. This encodes CASSFPRLRSGELFF. The whole variable domain, remainder taken from reference TRBV5-6 and TRBJ2-2, is DAGVTQSPTHLIKTRGQQVTLRCSPKSGHDTVSWYQQALGQGPQFIFQYYEEEERQRGNFPDRFSGHQFPNYSSELNVNALLLGDSALYLCASSFPRLRSGELFFGEGSRLTVL.